This entry lists 15 T cell receptor beta chains sequenced from one sample in a study of long-term antiretroviral therapy in people with HIV (dated by TCRdb to between 2021 and 2024). The immunoSEQ hsTCRB v3.0 assay was used at survey level resolution to sequence the TRB variable region. TCRdb holds this immuneACCESS table with in-frame rearrangements only. Some clones are missing; in checked studies, unresolved V genes explain under half, and the rest has no known cause. The sample yields 35,000 or so clones; 70% to 90% were counted once. Roughly a tenth of the sample belongs to the ten largest clones. Sequenced here: unsorted PBMCs, sampled 2.2 years after starting antiretroviral therapy. Receptors originate from a man between 18 and 35 years old with HIV.

The V gene is TRBV11-2, the J gene TRBJ2-5, with D perhaps matching TRBD1 (5 bases). The V and J ends lost 6 bases and 1 base respectively, with 9 bases between them. The CDR3 is made up of 13 amino acids. The germline CDR1 and CDR2 sequences are SGHAT and FQNNGV. This CDR3 is CASRRGTQETQYF. The CDR3 nucleotides read TGTGCCAGCAGAAGGGGAACCCAAGAGACCCAGTACTTC.

The rearrangement links TRBV7-6 to TRBJ2-7; unclear D gene. The V gene's germline CDR1 is SGHVS and CDR2 FNYEAQ. The CDR3 has 14 residues. V was pared by 4 bases and J by 6 bases, with 16 bases between. The CDR3 sequence is CASSSGSGPFEQYF. The CDR3 nucleotides read TGTGCCAGCAGCTCCGGCTCCGGACCGTTCGAGCAGTACTTC. The full variable domain, rest sourced from reference TRBV7-6 and TRBJ2-7, is GAGVSQSPRYKVTKRGQDVALRCDPISGHVSLYWYRQALGQGPEFLTYFNYEAQQDKSGLPNDRFSAERPEGSISTLTIQRTEQRDSAMYRCASSSGSGPFEQYFGPGTRLTVT.

This chain uses TRBV7-9 with TRBJ2-3; 7 bases agree with TRBD2. Germline V gene lookup returns CDR1 SEHNR and CDR2 FQNEAQ (reference sequence). Trimming at V came to 5 bases and at J to 2 bases, leaving 7 bases not matched to a gene. This CDR3 is built from 15 residues. The CDR3 here is CASSPTGDYTDTQYF. The CDR3 coding sequence is TGTGCCAGCAGCCCCACTGGGGACTACACAGATACGCAGTATTTT. Together with reference TRBV7-9 and TRBJ2-3, the CDR3 gives the full variable domain: DTGVSQNPRHKITKRGQNVTFRCDPISEHNRLYWYRQTLGQGPEFLTYFQNEAQLEKSRLLSDRFSAERPKGSFSTLEIQRTEQGDSAMYLCASSPTGDYTDTQYFGPGTRLTVL.

This clone was counted only a few times. The chain employs TRBV27 and TRBJ1-6; D is perhaps TRBD1 (5 bases). The length of the CDR3 is 14 residues. The V gene's germline CDR1 is MNHEY and CDR2 SMNVEV (reference sequence). Trimming pared 4 bases from V and 8 bases from J, leaving 12 bases between. Here the CDR3 reads CASSYGTRDSPLHF. CDR3 coding DNA: TGTGCCAGCAGTTACGGGACTAGGGATTCACCCCTCCACTTT.

V and J are TRBV30 and TRBJ2-3, with 9 bases identical to TRBD1. The CDR3 runs to 15 residues. The V gene end was trimmed by 5 bases and the J gene end by 1 base; junction bases not matched to a gene: 7. Germline CDR1 and CDR2: GTSNPN and SVGIG (reference sequence). The CDR3 loop reads CAWETGGLGTDTQYF. The CDR3 DNA follows: TGTGCCTGGGAAACAGGGGGCCTCGGCACAGATACGCAGTATTTT.

The rearrangement uses TRBV2 and TRBJ1-2, with TRBD1 matching over 9 bases. CDR3 size: 12 residues. The trim removed 5 bases at V and 8 bases at J, leaving 3 bases unmatched. Germline-derived CDR1 and CDR2 are SNHLY and FYNNEI. The CDR3 is CASSTGGVGYTF. The DNA of the CDR3 is TGTGCCAGCAGTACAGGGGGCGTGGGCTACACCTTC.

CDR3: CSVGGERINSYEQYF. CDR3 nucleotides: TGCAGCGTTGGTGGGGAGCGCATCAATTCCTACGAGCAGTACTTC. The rearrangement uses TRBV29-1 and TRBJ2-7, with D maybe TRBD2 (5 bases). The CDR3 covers 15 residues. The V end lost 4 bases, the J end lost 1 base, and 17 bases lay between the germline ends. Per the germline V gene, CDR1 is SQVTM and CDR2 is ANQGSEA.

The chain carries TRBV10-3 and TRBJ2-1, with D perhaps matching TRBD1 (5 bases). With 7 bases removed from V and 13 bases from J, the gap between germline ends came to 20 bases. The CDR3 has 13 residues. Looked up from germline, CDR1 is ENHRY and CDR2 is SYGVKD. The CDR3 nucleotides are TGTGCCATCAAGGGCCGACAGCCAGTTTCCCAGTTCTTC. It translates to CAIKGRQPVSQFF.

This clone was seen a single time. This chain uses TRBV7-8 with TRBJ1-4; weak D call: TRBD1 (5 bases). From germline, CDR1 is SGHVS and CDR2 FQNEAQ. The CDR3 is made up of 14 amino acids. V lost 3 bases and J 5 bases, leaving 10 bases between the germline ends. CDR3 DNA sequence: TGTGCCAGCAGCTTCGGGGGGGGGAATGAAAAACTGTTTTTT. Residues: CASSFGGGNEKLFF.

The chain joins TRBV6-5 to TRBJ1-4; D not resolved. Trimming removed 0 bases at V and 0 bases at J, with 8 bases between. There are 16 residues in the CDR3. Germline V gene lookup returns CDR1 MNHEY and CDR2 SVGAGI. The CDR3 protein is CASSYSGPATNEKLFF. As DNA, the CDR3 is TGTGCCAGCAGTTACTCGGGCCCCGCAACTAATGAAAAACTGTTTTTT.

The chain uses TRBV7-2 and TRBJ2-7, with TRBD1 as a possible D gene (5 bases). This CDR3 region has 14 residues. Per the germline V gene, CDR1 is SGHTA and CDR2 is FQGNSA. V was cut by 4 bases and J by 0 bases, with 10 bases left in between. For the CDR3, the DNA is TGTGCCAGCAGCTGGGGCCAAGCCTCCTACGAGCAGTACTTC. Translation: CASSWGQASYEQYF.

V gene TRBV4-2 combines with J gene TRBJ1-3; TRBD1 aligns across 10 bases. Germline V gene sequence: CDR1 LGHNA, CDR2 YNFKEQ. The CDR3 is 17 residues long. V gave up 4 bases and J gave up 0 bases; unmatched junction bases: 6. CDR3 DNA sequence: TGTGCCAGCAGCCGGGACAGGGGTAAAGACTCTGGAAACACCATATATTTT. It codes for CASSRDRGKDSGNTIYF.

The CDR3 protein is CAWPTPGTRRDTQYF. The CDR3 nucleotides read TGTGCCTGGCCCACCCCCGGGACTAGGCGCGATACGCAGTATTTT. This chain connects TRBV30 to TRBJ2-3; 8 nucleotides line up with TRBD2. The junction had 13 bases not matched to a gene; V was cut back by 5 bases and J by 6 bases. The CDR3 length is 15 residues. Germline V gene sequence: CDR1 GTSNPN, CDR2 SVGIG (reference sequence).

The chain is built from TRBV11-2 and TRBJ2-1, with a possible D match to TRBD2 (6 bases). V lost 5 bases to trimming and J lost 0 bases, with 14 bases between them. The CDR3 length is 16 residues. Per germline, CDR1 SGHAT and CDR2 FQNNGV. This CDR3 is CASSPNSGDSYNEQFF. DNA for the CDR3: TGTGCCAGCAGCCCTAATAGCGGAGACTCCTACAATGAGCAGTTCTTC.

The gene calls are TRBV4-2 and TRBJ2-1; 9 bases match TRBD1. The trim removed 2 bases at V and 9 bases at J, leaving 8 bases unmatched. This CDR3 is built from 15 residues. Germline loops: CDR1 LGHNA, CDR2 YNFKEQ. The CDR3 spells CASSQSGTGIGEQFF. CDR3 in DNA: TGTGCCAGCAGCCAATCCGGGACAGGGATTGGTGAGCAGTTCTTC.